This is a list of T cell receptor beta chains from one sample in a study of cytomegalovirus exposure and HLA in healthy donors. Sequenced by immunoSEQ multiplex PCR; TCRdb stores in-frame clones only, minus some. The sample has about 170,000 clones, about three quarters seen once. The source material was PBMCs. The source of these receptors is a female donor in good health and CMV-seronegative. CDR3s include the opening cysteine and the closing phenylalanine or tryptophan. The order of the fields is V gene, D gene, clone size, J gene, CDR3 protein, CDR3 DNA. A D gene is named only where the DNA matches it firmly. Some rows have no size entry. The others give once, few or many, or a class for an expanded clone.

>TRBV28|-|-|TRBJ2-2
CAILVRAGELFF
TGTGCCATCCTAGTTCGGGCCGGGGAGCTGTTTTTT
>TRBV19|-|-|TRBJ2-2
CASSIAQGYTGELFF
TGTGCCAGTAGTATAGCTCAGGGATACACCGGGGAGCTGTTTTTT
>TRBV7-7|-|-|TRBJ1-2
CASRPLGRSNYGYTF
TGTGCCAGCAGACCCCTGGGCCGCTCTAACTATGGCTACACCTTC
>TRBV11-3|TRBD2|-|TRBJ2-2
CASSPRGVAGLYTGELFF
TGTGCCAGCAGCCCCCGGGGGGTAGCGGGATTGTACACCGGGGAGCTGTTTTTT
>TRBV4-1|-|-|TRBJ2-7
CASSQEPGHTLLEQYF
TGCGCCAGCAGCCAGGAACCGGGACACACTCTCCTAGAGCAGTACTTC
>TRBV6-1|TRBD1|-|TRBJ2-3
CASRTGADTQYF
TGTGCCAGCAGAACAGGGGCAGATACGCAGTATTTT
>TRBV30|-|-|TRBJ1-1
CAWNRGGNTEAFF
TGTGCCTGGAATAGGGGGGGGAACACTGAAGCTTTCTTT
>TRBV19|TRBD2|-|TRBJ2-7
CASSFSGTPSYEQYF
TGTGCCAGTAGTTTTAGCGGGACACCCTCCTACGAGCAGTACTTC
>TRBV2|TRBD1|few|TRBJ1-4
CASTMGQGAEKLFF
TGTGCCAGCACTATGGGACAGGGAGCTGAAAAACTGTTTTTT
>TRBV11-2|-|-|TRBJ1-1
CASSLLNTEAFF
TGTGCCAGCAGCCTACTAAACACTGAAGCTTTCTTT
>TRBV6-7|TRBD2|-|TRBJ2-1
CASGGKRGGTDEQFF
TGTGCCAGCGGTGGAAAGCGGGGGGGCACGGATGAGCAGTTCTTC
>TRBV28|-|few|TRBJ1-1
CASSLLHRDTEAFF
TGTGCCAGCAGTTTGCTTCACAGGGACACTGAAGCTTTCTTT
>TRBV19|TRBD1|-|TRBJ1-5
CASSTRRDRVILSNQPQHF
TGTGCCAGTAGTACCCGGCGGGACAGGGTTATTCTCAGCAATCAGCCCCAGCATTTT
>TRBV2|TRBD1|-|TRBJ2-1
CASRPGTVSYNEQFF
TGTGCCAGCAGACCCGGGACAGTGTCCTACAATGAGCAGTTCTTC
>TRBV19|TRBD2|-|TRBJ2-2
CASSLYGRGVDTGELFF
TGTGCCAGTAGCTTATACGGCCGGGGGGTGGACACCGGGGAGCTGTTTTTT
>TRBV10-3|-|-|TRBJ2-5
CAISEQGYQETQYF
TGTGCCATCAGTGAGCAGGGGTACCAAGAGACCCAGTACTTC
>TRBV10-1|TRBD2|-|TRBJ2-7
CASSEPGTSYEQYF
TGCGCCAGCAGTGAACCCGGGACTAGCTACGAGCAGTACTTC
>TRBV6-1|TRBD1|-|TRBJ2-1
CASSEARDRGWNEQFF
TGTGCCAGCAGTGAAGCTCGGGACAGGGGTTGGAATGAGCAGTTCTTC
>TRBV5-1|-|-|TRBJ1-4
CAGSRGATNEKLFF
TGCGCCGGCAGCCGCGGGGCAACTAATGAAAAACTGTTTTTT
>TRBV28|TRBD1|few|TRBJ1-2
CASRTPDRGHHGYTF
TGTGCCAGCAGAACACCTGACAGGGGGCATCATGGCTACACCTTC
>TRBV30|-|once|TRBJ1-2
CAWSNHAGEDGYTF
TGTGCCTGGAGTAACCATGCGGGGGAGGATGGCTACACCTTC
>TRBV5-1|TRBD1|once|TRBJ1-1
CASSLTSGTGNTEAFF
TGCGCCAGCAGCTTGACCTCCGGGACAGGGAACACTGAAGCTTTCTTT
>TRBV9|TRBD1|-|TRBJ1-1
CASSILRTGEAFF
TGTGCCAGCAGCATTCTGCGGACAGGCGAAGCTTTCTTT
>TRBV10-1|TRBD1|-|TRBJ2-7
CASSAGRGYEQYF
TGCGCCAGCAGTGCTGGCAGGGGGTACGAGCAGTACTTC
>TRBV5-1|TRBD1|few|TRBJ1-1
CASSLGQGFNGNTEAFF
TGCGCCAGCAGCCTAGGACAGGGGTTTAATGGCAACACTGAAGCTTTCTTT
>TRBV19|TRBD2|-|TRBJ2-1
CASSISGSSYNEQFF
TGTGCCAGTAGTATAAGCGGGAGCTCCTACAATGAGCAGTTCTTC